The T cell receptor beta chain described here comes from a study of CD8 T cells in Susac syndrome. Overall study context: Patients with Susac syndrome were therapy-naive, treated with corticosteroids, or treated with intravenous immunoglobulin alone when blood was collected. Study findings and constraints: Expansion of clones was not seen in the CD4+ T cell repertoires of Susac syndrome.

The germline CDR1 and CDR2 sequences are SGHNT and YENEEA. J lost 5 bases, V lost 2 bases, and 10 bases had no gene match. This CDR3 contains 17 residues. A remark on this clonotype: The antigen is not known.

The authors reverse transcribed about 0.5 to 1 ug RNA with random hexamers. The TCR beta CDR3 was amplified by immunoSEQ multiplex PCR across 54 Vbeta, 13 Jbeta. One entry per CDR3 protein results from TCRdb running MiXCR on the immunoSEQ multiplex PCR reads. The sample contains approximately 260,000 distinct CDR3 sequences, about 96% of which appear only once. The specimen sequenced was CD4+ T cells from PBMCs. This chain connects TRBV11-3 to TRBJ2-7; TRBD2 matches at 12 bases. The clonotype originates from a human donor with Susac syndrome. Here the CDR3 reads CASSLFGLAGSYNEQYF. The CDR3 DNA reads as TGTGCCAGCAGCTTATTCGGACTAGCGGGATCCTATAACGAGCAGTACTTC. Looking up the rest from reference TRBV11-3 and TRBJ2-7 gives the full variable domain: EAGVVQSPRYKIIEKKQPVAFWCNPISGHNTLYWYLQNLGQGPELLIRYENEEAVDDSQLPKDRFSAERLKGVDSTLKIQPAELGDSAVYLCASSLFGLAGSYNEQYFGPGTRLTVT.